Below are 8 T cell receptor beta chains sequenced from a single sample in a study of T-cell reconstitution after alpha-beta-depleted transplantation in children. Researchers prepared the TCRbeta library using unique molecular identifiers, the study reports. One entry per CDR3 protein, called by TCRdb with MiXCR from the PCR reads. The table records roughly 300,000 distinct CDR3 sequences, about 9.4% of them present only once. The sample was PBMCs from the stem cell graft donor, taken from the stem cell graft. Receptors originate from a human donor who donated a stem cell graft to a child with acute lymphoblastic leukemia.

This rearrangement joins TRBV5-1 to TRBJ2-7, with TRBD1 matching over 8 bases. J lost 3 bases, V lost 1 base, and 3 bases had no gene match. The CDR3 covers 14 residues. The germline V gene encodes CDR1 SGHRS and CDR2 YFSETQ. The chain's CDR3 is CASSLHRGIYEQYF. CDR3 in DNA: TGCGCCAGCAGCTTGCACAGGGGGATCTACGAGCAGTACTTC.

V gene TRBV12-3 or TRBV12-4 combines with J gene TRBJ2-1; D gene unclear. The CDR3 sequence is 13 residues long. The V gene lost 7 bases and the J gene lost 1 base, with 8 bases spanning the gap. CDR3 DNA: TGTGCCAGCATCGGTGAGTCCTACAATGAGCAGTTCTTC. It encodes CASIGESYNEQFF.

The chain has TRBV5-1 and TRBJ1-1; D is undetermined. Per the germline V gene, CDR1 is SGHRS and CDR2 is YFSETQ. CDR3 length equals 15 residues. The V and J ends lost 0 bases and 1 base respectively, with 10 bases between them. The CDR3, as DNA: TGCGCCAGCAGCTTGGGTGGCGGATCGAACACTGAAGCTTTCTTT. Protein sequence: CASSLGGGSNTEAFF.

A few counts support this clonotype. CDR3 DNA sequence: TGTGCCAGCAGCGGTAGCGGGAGGACGGCAGATACGCAGTATTTT. This translates into CASSGSGRTADTQYF. The chain uses TRBV7-3 and TRBJ2-3, with TRBD2 identical over 10 bases. Germline V lookup: CDR1 SGHTA, CDR2 FQGTGA. This CDR3 has 15 amino acids. J lost 4 bases, V lost 5 bases, and 6 bases had no gene match.

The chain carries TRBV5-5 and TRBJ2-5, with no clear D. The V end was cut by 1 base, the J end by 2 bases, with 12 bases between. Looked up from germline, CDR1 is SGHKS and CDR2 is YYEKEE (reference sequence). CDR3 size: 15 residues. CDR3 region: CASSLSHRRQETQYF. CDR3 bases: TGTGCCAGCAGCTTGTCCCATAGACGGCAAGAGACCCAGTACTTC.

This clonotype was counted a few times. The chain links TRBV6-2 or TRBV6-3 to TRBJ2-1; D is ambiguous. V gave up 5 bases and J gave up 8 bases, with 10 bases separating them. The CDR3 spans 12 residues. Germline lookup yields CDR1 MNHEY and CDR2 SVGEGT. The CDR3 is CASSRLVYEQFF. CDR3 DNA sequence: TGTGCCAGCAGTAGGCTAGTGTATGAGCAGTTCTTC.

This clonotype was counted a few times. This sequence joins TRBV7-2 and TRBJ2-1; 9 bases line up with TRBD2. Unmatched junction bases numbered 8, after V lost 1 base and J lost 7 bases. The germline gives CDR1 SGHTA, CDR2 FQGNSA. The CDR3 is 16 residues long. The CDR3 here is CASSLVVAGVMNEQFF. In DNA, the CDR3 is TGTGCCAGCAGCTTAGTTGTAGCGGGAGTGATGAATGAGCAGTTCTTC. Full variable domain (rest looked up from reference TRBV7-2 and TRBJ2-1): GAGVSQSPSNKVTEKGKDVELRCDPISGHTALYWYRQSLGQGLEFLIYFQGNSAPDKSGLPSDRFSAERTGGSVSTLTIQRTQQEDSAVYLCASSLVVAGVMNEQFFGPGTRLTVL.

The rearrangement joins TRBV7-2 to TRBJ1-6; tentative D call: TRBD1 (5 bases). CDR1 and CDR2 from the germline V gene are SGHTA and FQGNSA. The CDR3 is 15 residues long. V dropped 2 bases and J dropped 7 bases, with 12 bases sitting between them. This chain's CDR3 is CASSLFGGDNSPLHF. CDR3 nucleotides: TGTGCCAGCAGCTTATTCGGGGGAGACAATTCACCCCTCCACTTT.